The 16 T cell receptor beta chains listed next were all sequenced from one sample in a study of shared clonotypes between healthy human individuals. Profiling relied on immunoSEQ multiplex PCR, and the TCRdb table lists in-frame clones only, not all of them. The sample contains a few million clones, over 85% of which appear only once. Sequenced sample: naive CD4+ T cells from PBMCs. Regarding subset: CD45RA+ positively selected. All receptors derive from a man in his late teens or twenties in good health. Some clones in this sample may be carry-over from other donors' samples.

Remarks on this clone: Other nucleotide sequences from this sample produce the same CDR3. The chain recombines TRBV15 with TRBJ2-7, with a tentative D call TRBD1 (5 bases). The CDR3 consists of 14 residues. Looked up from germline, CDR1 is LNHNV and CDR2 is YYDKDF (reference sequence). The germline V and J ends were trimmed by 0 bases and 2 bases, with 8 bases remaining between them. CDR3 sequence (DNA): TGTGCCACCAGCAGAGATGCAGGGACCTACGAGCAGTACTTC. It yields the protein CATSRDAGTYEQYF.

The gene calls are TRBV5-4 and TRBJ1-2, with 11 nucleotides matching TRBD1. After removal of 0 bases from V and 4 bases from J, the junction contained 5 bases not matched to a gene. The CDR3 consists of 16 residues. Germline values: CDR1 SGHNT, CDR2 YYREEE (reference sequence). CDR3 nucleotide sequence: TGTGCCAGCAGCTTGGCCGGGACAGGGGGGGCCTATGGCTACACCTTC. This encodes CASSLAGTGGAYGYTF.

Here the CDR3 DNA reads TGTGCCATCAGTGTATCAGGGGCTTCACCCCTCCACTTT. Translated: CAISVSGASPLHF. This chain links TRBV10-3 with TRBJ1-6; D is possibly TRBD1 (6 bases). Per the germline V gene, CDR1 is ENHRY and CDR2 is SYGVKD. The V end lost 4 bases, the J end lost 9 bases, and 10 bases lay between the germline ends. The CDR3 covers 13 residues.

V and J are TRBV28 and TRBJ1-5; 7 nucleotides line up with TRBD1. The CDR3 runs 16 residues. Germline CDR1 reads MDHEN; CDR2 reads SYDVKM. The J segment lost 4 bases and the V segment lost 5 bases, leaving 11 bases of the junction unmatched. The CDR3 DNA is TGTGCCAGCAGTCGGCCATTGACAGGGTGGAATCAGCCCCAGCATTTT. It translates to CASSRPLTGWNQPQHF.

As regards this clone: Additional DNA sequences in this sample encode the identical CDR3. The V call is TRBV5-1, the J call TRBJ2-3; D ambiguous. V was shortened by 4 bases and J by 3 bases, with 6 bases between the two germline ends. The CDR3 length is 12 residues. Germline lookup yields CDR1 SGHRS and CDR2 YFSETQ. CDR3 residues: CASSPETDTQYF. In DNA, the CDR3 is TGCGCCAGCAGCCCAGAAACAGATACGCAGTATTTT.

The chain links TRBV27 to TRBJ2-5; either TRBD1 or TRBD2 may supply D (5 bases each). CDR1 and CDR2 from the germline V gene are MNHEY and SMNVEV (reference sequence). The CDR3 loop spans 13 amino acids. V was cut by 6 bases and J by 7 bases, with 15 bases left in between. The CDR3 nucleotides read TGTGCCAGCAGGTCCGGGTGGGGGAGGACCCAGTACTTC. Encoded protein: CASRSGWGRTQYF.

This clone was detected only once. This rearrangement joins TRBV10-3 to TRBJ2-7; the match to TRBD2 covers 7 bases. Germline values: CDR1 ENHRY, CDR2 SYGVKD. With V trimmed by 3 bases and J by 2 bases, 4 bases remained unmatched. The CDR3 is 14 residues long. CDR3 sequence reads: CAISELLATYEQYF. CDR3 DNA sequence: TGTGCCATCAGTGAACTACTAGCGACCTACGAGCAGTACTTC.

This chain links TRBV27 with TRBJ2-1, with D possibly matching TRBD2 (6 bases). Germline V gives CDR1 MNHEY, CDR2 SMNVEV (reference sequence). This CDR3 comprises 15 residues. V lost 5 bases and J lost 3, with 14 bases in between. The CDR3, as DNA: TGTGCCAGCAGTCTGGGACTGTTACTCTACAATGAGCAGTTCTTC. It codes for CASSLGLLLYNEQFF.

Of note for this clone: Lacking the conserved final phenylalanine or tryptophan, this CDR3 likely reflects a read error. The CDR3 DNA follows: TGTGCCAGCAGCGCACGTCTACAGGGGGACTATGGCTACACCCTC. Translation gives CASSARLQGDYGYTL. The rearrangement joins TRBV7-8 to TRBJ1-2; TRBD1 agrees at 8 bases. V lost 5 bases and J lost 3; bases outside the gene matches: 8. The V gene's germline CDR1 is SGHVS and CDR2 FQNEAQ. The CDR3 extends over 15 amino acids.

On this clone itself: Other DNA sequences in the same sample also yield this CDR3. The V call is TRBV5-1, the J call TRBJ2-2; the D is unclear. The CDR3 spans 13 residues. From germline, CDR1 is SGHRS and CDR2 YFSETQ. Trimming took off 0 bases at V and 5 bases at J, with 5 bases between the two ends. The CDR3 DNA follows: TGCGCCAGCAGCTTGGGGGTGACCGGGGAGCTGTTTTTT. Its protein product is CASSLGVTGELFF.

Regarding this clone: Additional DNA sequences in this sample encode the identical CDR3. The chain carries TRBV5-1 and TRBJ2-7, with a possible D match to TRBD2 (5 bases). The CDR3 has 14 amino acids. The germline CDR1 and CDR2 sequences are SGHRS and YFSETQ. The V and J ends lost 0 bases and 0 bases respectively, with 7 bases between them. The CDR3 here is CASSLAGSSYEQYF. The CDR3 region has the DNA TGCGCCAGCAGCTTGGCTGGGAGCTCCTACGAGCAGTACTTC. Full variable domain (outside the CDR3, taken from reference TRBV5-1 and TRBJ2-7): KAGVTQTPRYLIKTRGQQVTLSCSPISGHRSVSWYQQTPGQGLQFLFEYFSETQRNKGNFPGRFSGRQFSNSRSEMNVSTLELGDSALYLCASSLAGSSYEQYFGPGTRLTVT.

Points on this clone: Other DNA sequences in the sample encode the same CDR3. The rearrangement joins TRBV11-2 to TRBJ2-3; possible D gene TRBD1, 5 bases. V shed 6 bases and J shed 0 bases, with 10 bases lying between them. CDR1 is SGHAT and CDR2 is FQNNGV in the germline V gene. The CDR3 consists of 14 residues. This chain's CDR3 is CASSRTGSTDTQYF. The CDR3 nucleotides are TGTGCCAGCAGTCGTACAGGTAGCACAGATACGCAGTATTTT.

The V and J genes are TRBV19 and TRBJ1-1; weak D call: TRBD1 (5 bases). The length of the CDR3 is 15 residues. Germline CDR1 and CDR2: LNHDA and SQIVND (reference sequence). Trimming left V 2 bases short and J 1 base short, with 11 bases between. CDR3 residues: CASSIYEGKNTEAFF. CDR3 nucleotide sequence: TGTGCCAGTAGTATATACGAGGGGAAGAACACTGAAGCTTTCTTT.

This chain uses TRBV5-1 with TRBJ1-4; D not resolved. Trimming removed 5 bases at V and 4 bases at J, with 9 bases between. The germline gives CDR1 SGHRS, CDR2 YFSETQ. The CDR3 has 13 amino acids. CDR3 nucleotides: TGCGCCAGCAGGGCGGCGGTTAATGAAAAACTGTTTTTT. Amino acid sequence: CASRAAVNEKLFF.

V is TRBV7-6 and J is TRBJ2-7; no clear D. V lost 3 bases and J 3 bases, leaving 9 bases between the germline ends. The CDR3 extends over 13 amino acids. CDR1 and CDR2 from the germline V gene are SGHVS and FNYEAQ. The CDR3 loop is CASSLLGVYEQYF. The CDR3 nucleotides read TGTGCCAGCAGCTTGCTCGGAGTCTACGAGCAGTACTTC.

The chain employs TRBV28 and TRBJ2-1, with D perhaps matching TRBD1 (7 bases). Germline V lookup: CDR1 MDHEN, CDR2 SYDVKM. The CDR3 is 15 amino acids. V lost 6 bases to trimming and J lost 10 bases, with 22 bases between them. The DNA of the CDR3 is TGTGCCAGCAGGATACAGGGGACTCTCACTCGAGAGCAGTTCTTC. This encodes CASRIQGTLTREQFF.